These 10 T cell receptor beta chains share one sample of origin, sequenced in a study of early stage breast cancer tumors. Here immunoSEQ multiplex PCR was the method, and the copy in TCRdb shows in-frame clones only, minus some. Of 25,000 to 30,000 clones listed, 84% are singletons. Material for sequencing was blood. The receptor source for this set is a person aged 45 to 60 with breast cancer.

The sample holds a few counts of this clone. V usage is TRBV19 and J usage is TRBJ1-5; D is unclear. This CDR3 has 12 amino acids. Trimming removed 3 bases at V and 4 bases at J, with 4 bases between. Germline V CDR1 and CDR2: LNHDA, SQIVND (reference sequence). The CDR3 loop is CASSIRNQPQHF. The CDR3 nucleotides read TGTGCCAGTAGTATCCGGAATCAGCCCCAGCATTTT. Together with reference TRBV19 and TRBJ1-5, the CDR3 gives the full variable domain: DGGITQSPKYLFRKEGQNVTLSCEQNLNHDAMYWYRQDPGQGLRLIYYSQIVNDFQKGDIAEGYSVSREKKESFPLTVTSAQKNPTAFYLCASSIRNQPQHFGDGTRLSIL.

CDR3 region: CASSLLGQNEKLFF. The CDR3 DNA reads TGCGCCAGCAGCTTGTTGGGCCAGAATGAAAAACTGTTTTTT. V is TRBV5-1 and J is TRBJ1-4; D is unclear. Looked up from germline, CDR1 is SGHRS and CDR2 is YFSETQ. The length of the CDR3 is 14 residues. Trimming removed 1 base from V and 5 bases from J, with 9 bases in between.

The chain combines TRBV18 with TRBJ2-5; unclear D gene. V was trimmed by 0 bases and J by 2 bases, leaving 7 bases between them. This CDR3 region has 14 residues. Germline-derived CDR1 and CDR2 are KGHSH and LQKENI. The CDR3 coding sequence is TGTGCCAGCTCACCACCGATAGAACAAGAGACCCAGTACTTC. Translated, it gives CASSPPIEQETQYF.

The gene calls are TRBV5-4 and TRBJ1-1; 7 nucleotides align to TRBD1. Germline V CDR1 and CDR2: SGHNT, YYREEE (reference sequence). Unmatched junction bases numbered 6, after V lost 0 bases and J lost 7 bases. This CDR3 spans 14 amino acids. CDR3 DNA: TGTGCCAGCAGCTTGGAGAGGGGGCGGGGTGAAGCTTTCTTT. This sequence encodes CASSLERGRGEAFF.

The gene calls are TRBV7-2 and TRBJ2-3, with 9 positions matching TRBD1. J lost 4 bases, V lost 4 bases, and 15 bases had no gene match. There are 18 residues in the CDR3. In germline, CDR1 is SGHTA, CDR2 FQGNSA. CDR3 in DNA: TGTGCCAGCAGCTCGGCGCCACAGGGGGCGAGTTTACCAGATACGCAGTATTTT. This sequence encodes CASSSAPQGASLPDTQYF.

The J gene is TRBJ2-1, the V gene TRBV4-1, with 7 bases identical to TRBD2. Germline V lookup: CDR1 MGHRA, CDR2 YSYEKL. V dropped 3 bases and J dropped 7; count of bases not matched to a gene: 6. The CDR3 contains 14 residues. The CDR3 DNA reads as TGCGCCAGCAGCCACGGCGGGAGTTGGAATGAGCAGTTCTTC. Translated: CASSHGGSWNEQFF.

The rearrangement links TRBV27 to TRBJ1-2, with D perhaps matching TRBD1 (6 bases). Germline CDR1 is MNHEY and CDR2 is SMNVEV (reference sequence). The CDR3 extends over 14 amino acids. The V end was cut by 11 bases, the J end by 4 bases, with 20 bases between. In nucleotides, the CDR3 is TGTGCCCCCCGTTGCGGGGGGCCTTTCTATGGCTACACCTTC. Translated: CAPRCGGPFYGYTF.

J is TRBJ2-7 and V is TRBV11-2; possible D gene TRBD1, 6 bases. The germline CDR1 and CDR2 sequences are SGHAT and FQNNGV. V dropped 0 bases and J dropped 1 base, with 13 bases sitting between them. This CDR3 contains 16 residues. The CDR3 DNA sequence: TGTGCCAGCAGCTTAGATAGGACAGTAAAGTCCTACGAGCAGTACTTC. Protein product: CASSLDRTVKSYEQYF.

The chain carries TRBV6-6 and TRBJ2-7; 7 bases fit TRBD1. Per germline, CDR1 MNHNY and CDR2 SVGAGI (reference sequence). V lost 6 bases to trimming and J lost 5 bases; unmatched junction nucleotides: 4. This CDR3 has 12 amino acids. CDR3 amino acids: CASRETGDEQYF. CDR3 nucleotides: TGTGCCAGCAGAGAAACAGGGGACGAGCAGTACTTC.

This clone occurred once. The V gene is TRBV5-4, the J gene TRBJ2-5, with 11 bases identical to TRBD1. This CDR3 has 16 amino acids. Germline V CDR1 and CDR2: SGHNT, YYREEE (reference sequence). The junction had 6 bases not matched to a gene; V was cut back by 0 bases and J by 5 bases. CDR3 sequence (DNA): TGTGCCAGCAGCTTGGCCGGACAGGGGGCTGGGGAGACCCAGTACTTC. Translated, it gives CASSLAGQGAGETQYF.